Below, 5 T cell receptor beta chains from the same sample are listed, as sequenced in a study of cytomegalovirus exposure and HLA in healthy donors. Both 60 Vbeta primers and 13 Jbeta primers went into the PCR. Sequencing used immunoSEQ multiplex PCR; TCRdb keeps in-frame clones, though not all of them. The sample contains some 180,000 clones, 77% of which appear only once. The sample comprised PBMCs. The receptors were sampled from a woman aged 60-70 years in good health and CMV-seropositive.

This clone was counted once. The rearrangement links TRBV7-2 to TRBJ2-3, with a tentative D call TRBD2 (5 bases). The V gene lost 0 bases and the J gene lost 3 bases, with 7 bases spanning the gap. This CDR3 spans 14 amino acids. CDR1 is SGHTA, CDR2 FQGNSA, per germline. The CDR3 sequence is CASSLARGTDTQYF. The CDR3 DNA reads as TGTGCCAGCAGCTTAGCTCGAGGGACAGATACGCAGTATTTT.

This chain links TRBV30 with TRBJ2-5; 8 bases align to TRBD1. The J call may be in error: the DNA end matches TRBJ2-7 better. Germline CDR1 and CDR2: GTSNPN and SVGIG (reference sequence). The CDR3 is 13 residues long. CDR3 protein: CAWNRGKDYEQYF. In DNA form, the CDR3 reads TGTGCCTGGAACAGGGGGAAGGACTACGAGCAGTACTTC.

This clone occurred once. The CDR3 DNA reads TGCAGCGCTGCCGGACAGGTCCAAGAGACCCAGTACTTC. This translates into CSAAGQVQETQYF. The chain is built from TRBV29-1 and TRBJ2-5; 7 nucleotides match TRBD1. Germline trimming cut 7 bases from V and 1 base from J; bases unmatched to any gene: 6. The CDR3 extends over 13 amino acids. Germline V gene sequence: CDR1 SQVTM, CDR2 ANQGSEA.

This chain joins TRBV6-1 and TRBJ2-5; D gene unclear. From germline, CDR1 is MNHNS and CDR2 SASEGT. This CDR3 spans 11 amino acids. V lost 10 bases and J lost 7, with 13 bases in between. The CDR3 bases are TGTGCCACTTCACTCTTCGGGACCCAGTACTTC. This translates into CATSLFGTQYF.

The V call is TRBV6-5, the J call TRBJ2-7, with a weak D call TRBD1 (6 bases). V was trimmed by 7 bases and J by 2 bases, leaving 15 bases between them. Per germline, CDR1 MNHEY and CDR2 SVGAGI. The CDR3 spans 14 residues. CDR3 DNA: TGTGCCAGCAACTTACGGGACAAACCCTACGAGCAGTACTTC. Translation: CASNLRDKPYEQYF.